This note documents a single T cell receptor (beta chain) sequence. Clones were sequenced by immunoSEQ multiplex PCR, and TCRdb holds only the in-frame ones, with some missing. The sample contains 10,000 or so clones, around 70% of which appear only once. This record comes from a study of tumor-infiltrating lymphocytes in localized non-small cell lung cancer. The sample consisted of lung tumor tissue. The receptor was isolated from a human donor with non-small cell lung cancer.

CDR3 in DNA: TGCGCCAGCAGCCAAGAAAGCGGGGCTGTTTATCCAGATACGCAGTATTTT. This sequence encodes CASSQESGAVYPDTQYF. The chain uses TRBV4-1 and TRBJ2-3; 7 bases are a match to TRBD2. With V trimmed by 0 bases and J by 4 bases, 10 bases remained unmatched. The CDR3 runs to 17 residues. Germline V lookup: CDR1 MGHRA, CDR2 YSYEKL.